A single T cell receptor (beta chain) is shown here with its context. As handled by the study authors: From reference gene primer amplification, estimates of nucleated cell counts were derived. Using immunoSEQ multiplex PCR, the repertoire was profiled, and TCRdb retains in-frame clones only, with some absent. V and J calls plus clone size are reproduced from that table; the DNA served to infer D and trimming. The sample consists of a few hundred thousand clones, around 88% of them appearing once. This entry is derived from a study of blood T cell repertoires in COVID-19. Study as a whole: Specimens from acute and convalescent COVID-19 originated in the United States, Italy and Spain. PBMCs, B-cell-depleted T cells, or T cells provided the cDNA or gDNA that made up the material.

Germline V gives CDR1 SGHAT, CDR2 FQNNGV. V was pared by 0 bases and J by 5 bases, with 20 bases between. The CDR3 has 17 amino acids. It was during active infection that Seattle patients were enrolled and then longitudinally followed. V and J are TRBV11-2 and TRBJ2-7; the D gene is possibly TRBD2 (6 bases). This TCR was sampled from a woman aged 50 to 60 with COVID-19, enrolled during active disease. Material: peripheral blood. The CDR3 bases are TGTGCCAGCAGCTTAGATCTAAGGTTGGGCCGGGGGAACGAGCAGTACTTC. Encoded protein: CASSLDLRLGRGNEQYF.